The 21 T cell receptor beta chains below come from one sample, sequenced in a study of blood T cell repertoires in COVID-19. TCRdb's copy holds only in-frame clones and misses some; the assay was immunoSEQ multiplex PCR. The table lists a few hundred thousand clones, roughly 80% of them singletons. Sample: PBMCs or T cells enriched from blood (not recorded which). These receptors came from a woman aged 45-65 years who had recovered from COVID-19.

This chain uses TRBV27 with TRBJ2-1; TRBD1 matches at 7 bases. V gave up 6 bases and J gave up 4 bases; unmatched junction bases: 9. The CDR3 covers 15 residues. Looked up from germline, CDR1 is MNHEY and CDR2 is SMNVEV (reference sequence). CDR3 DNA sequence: TGTGCCAGCAGCCCCGACAGGGCGGCGTACAATGAGCAGTTCTTC. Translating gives CASSPDRAAYNEQFF.

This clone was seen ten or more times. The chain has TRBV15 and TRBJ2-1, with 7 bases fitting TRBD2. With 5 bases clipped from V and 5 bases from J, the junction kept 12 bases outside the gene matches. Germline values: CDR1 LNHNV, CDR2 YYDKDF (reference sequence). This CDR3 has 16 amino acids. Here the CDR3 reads CATSPRRGGQDNEQFF. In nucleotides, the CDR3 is TGTGCCACCAGCCCCCGAAGGGGAGGGCAGGACAATGAGCAGTTCTTC. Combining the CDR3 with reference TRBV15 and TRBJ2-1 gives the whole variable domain DAMVIQNPRYQVTQFGKPVTLSCSQTLNHNVMYWYQQKSSQAPKLLFHYYDKDFNNEADTPDNFQSRRPNTSFCFLDIRSPGLGDTAMYLCATSPRRGGQDNEQFFGPGTRLTVL.

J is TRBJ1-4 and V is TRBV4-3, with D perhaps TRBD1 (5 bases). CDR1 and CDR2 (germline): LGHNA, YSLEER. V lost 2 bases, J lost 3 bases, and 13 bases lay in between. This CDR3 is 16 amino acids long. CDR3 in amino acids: CASSQRGGKANEKLFF. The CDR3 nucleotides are TGCGCCAGCAGCCAAAGGGGTGGAAAGGCTAATGAAAAACTGTTTTTT.

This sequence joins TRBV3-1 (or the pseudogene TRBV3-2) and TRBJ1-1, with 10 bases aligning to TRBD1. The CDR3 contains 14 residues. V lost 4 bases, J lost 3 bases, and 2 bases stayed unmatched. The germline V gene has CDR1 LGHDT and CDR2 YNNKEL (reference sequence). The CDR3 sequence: CASSRGQGYTEAFF. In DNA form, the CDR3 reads TGTGCCAGCAGCCGGGGACAGGGGTACACTGAAGCTTTCTTT.

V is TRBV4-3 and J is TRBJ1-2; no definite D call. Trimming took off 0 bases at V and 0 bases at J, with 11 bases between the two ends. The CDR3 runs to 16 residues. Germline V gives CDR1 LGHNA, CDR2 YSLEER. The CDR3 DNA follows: TGCGCCAGCAGCCAAGATAACAGAGAAACTAACTATGGCTACACCTTC. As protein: CASSQDNRETNYGYTF.

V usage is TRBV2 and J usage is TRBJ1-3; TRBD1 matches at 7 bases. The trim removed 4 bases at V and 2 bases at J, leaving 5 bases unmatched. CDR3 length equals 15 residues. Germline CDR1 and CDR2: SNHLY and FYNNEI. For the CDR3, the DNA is TGTGCCAGCAGTGTACAGGGGCTAGCTGGAAACACCATATATTTT. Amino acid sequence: CASSVQGLAGNTIYF.

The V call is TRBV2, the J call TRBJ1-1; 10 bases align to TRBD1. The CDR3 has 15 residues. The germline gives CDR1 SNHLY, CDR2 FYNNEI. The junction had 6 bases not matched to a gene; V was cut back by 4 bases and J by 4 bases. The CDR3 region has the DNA TGTGCCAGCAGTGGACAGGGGGCGGAGGGCACTGAAGCTTTCTTT. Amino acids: CASSGQGAEGTEAFF.

The DNA of the CDR3 is TGTGCCAGTCGGGACAGGGGGTCAAATGAGCAGTTCTTC. It codes for CASRDRGSNEQFF. The chain joins TRBV12-3 or TRBV12-4 to TRBJ2-1; 11 bases align to TRBD1. This CDR3 spans 13 amino acids. The V and J ends lost 9 bases and 7 bases, in that order; junction bases with no gene match: 5.

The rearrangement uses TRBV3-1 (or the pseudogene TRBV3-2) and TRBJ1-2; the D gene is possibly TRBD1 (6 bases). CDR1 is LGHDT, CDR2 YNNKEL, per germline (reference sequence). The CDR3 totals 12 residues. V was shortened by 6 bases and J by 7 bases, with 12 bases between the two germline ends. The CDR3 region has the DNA TGTGCCAGCAGGATACAGGGTAGTGGCTACACCTTC. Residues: CASRIQGSGYTF.

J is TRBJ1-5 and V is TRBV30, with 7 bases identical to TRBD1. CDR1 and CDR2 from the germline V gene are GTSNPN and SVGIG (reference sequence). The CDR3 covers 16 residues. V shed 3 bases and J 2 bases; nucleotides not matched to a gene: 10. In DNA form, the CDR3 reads TGTGCCTGGAGCCAAAATACAGGGGTCGGCAATCAGCCCCAGCATTTT. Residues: CAWSQNTGVGNQPQHF.

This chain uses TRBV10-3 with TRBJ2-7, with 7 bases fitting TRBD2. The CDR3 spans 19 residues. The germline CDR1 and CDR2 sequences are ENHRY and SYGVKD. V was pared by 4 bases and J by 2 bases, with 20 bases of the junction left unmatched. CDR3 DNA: TGTGCCATCAGTGCCTTGGGGGGAGGGACGCCGAAAACTACCTACGAGCAGTACTTC. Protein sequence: CAISALGGGTPKTTYEQYF.

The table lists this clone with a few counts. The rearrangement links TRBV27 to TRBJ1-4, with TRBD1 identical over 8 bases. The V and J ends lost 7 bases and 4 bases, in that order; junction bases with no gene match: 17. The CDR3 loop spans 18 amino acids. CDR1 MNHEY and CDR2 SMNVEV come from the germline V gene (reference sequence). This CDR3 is CASKDRGIGGLNNEKLFF. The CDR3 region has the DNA TGTGCCAGCAAAGACAGGGGAATCGGCGGCCTCAATAATGAAAAACTGTTTTTT.

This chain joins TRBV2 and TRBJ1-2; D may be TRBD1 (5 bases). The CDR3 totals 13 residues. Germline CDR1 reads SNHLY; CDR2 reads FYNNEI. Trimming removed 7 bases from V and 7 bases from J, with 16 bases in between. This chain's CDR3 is CASNRIGAFGYTF. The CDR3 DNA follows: TGTGCCAGCAACCGCATAGGGGCTTTTGGCTACACCTTC.

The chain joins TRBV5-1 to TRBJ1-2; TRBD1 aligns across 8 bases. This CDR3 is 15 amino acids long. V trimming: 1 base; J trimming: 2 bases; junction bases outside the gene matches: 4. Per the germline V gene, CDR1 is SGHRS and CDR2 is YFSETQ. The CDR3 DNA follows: TGCGCCAGCAGCTTGCAGCAGGGGGCGAACTATGGCTACACCTTC. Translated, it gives CASSLQQGANYGYTF.

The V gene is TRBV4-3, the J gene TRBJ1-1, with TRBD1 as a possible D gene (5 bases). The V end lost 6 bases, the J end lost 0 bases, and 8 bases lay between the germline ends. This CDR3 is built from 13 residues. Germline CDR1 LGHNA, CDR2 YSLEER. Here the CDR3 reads CASRDSLNTEAFF. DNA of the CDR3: TGCGCCAGCAGAGACAGCTTGAACACTGAAGCTTTCTTT.

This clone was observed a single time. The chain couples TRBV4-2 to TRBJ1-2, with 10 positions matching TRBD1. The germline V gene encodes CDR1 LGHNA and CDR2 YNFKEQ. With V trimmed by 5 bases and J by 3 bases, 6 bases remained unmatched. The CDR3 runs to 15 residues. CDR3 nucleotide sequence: TGTGCCAGCAGCGAGGCCGGGACAGGGGACTATGGCTACACCTTC. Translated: CASSEAGTGDYGYTF.

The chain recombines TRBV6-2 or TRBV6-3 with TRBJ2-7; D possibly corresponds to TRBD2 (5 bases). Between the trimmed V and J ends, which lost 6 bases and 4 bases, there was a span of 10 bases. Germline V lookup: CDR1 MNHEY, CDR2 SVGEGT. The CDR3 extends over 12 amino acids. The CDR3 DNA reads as TGTGCCAGCAGCCATGGGAGTTACGAGCAGTACTTC. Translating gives CASSHGSYEQYF.

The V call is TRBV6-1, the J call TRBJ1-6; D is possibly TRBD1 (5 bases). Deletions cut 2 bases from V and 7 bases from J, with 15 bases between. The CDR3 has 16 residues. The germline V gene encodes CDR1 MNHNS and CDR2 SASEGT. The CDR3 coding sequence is TGTGCCAGCAGTGAACTCAGGGTCCTGGTGAATTCACCCCTCCACTTT. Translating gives CASSELRVLVNSPLHF.

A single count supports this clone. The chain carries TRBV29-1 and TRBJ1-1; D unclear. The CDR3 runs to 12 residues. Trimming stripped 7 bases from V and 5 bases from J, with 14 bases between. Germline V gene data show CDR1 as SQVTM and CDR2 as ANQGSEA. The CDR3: CSGDSTGTEAFF. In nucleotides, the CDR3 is TGCAGCGGTGACTCAACGGGGACTGAAGCTTTCTTT.

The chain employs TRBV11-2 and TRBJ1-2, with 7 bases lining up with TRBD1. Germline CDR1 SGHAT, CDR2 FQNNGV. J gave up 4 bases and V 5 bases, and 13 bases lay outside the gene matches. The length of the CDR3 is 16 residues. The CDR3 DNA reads TGTGCCAGCAGCCCCCCAACCTCGACAGGGATCTATGGCTACACCTTC. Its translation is CASSPPTSTGIYGYTF.

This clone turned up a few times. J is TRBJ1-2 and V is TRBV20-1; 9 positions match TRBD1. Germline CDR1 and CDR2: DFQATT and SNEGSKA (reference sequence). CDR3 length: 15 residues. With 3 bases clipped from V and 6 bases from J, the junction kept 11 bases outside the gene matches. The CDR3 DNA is TGCAGTGCTAGTCGTCCCGGGACAGGGATGGATGGCTACACCTTC. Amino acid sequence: CSASRPGTGMDGYTF.